Below, 17 T cell receptor beta chains from the same sample are listed, as sequenced in a study of blood T cells in healthy people across ages. Combining a sample-barcoded 5' primer with a J-beta primer mix, a second PCR ran for 7 to 11 cycles. TCRdb redid the calling of the 5' RACE reads with MiXCR, one entry per CDR3 protein. The sample holds 1,300,000 or so distinct CDR3 sequences, approximately 59% seen once. The source material was blood. The receptors were sampled from a man aged 18 to 29 in good health.

This rearrangement joins TRBV4-1 to TRBJ2-6, with D unresolved. Germline V lookup: CDR1 MGHRA, CDR2 YSYEKL. This CDR3 is built from 16 residues. The V and J ends lost 6 bases and 0 bases respectively, with 12 bases between them. CDR3 nucleotides: TGCGCCAGCAGAGACCCCCTGGCCTCTGGGGCCAACGTCCTGACTTTC. Amino acid sequence: CASRDPLASGANVLTF.

The chain couples TRBV18 to TRBJ2-1; 7 bases align to TRBD2. The CDR3 has 14 residues. V lost 6 bases and J lost 6; bases outside the gene matches: 8. The germline CDR1 and CDR2 sequences are KGHSH and LQKENI. The CDR3 DNA is TGTGCCAGCTCCGACAGAACGGGGGGCAATGAGCAGTTCTTC. It yields the protein CASSDRTGGNEQFF.

V usage is TRBV3-1 and J usage is TRBJ2-7, with D unclear. The CDR3 sequence is 15 residues long. The ends were cut back, 1 base at V and 5 bases at J, with 15 bases in the middle. From germline, CDR1 is LGHDT and CDR2 YNNKEL (reference sequence). In DNA, the CDR3 is TGTGCCAGCAGCCAAGTACCAGAGGTAGGAAACGAGCAGTACTTC. Encoded protein: CASSQVPEVGNEQYF.

J is TRBJ2-2 and V is TRBV14; maybe TRBD1 (6 bases). There are 16 residues in the CDR3. The germline V gene has CDR1 SGHDN and CDR2 FVKESK. V lost 6 bases and J lost 7, with 21 bases in between. The CDR3 bases are TGTGCCAGCAGGCTCAGGGGAAGGCTATTAGGCGGGGAGCTGTTTTTT. It specifies CASRLRGRLLGGELFF.

In regard to this clonotype: A much larger clone lies a single base off, so this may be a read error. The genes are TRBV29-1 and TRBJ2-5; no reliable D call. The germline CDR1 and CDR2 sequences are SQVTM and ANQGSEA. The CDR3 extends over 12 amino acids. CDR3 nucleotides: TGCGGCGTTGCTTACAGCGAAGAGACCCAGTACTTC. Translation: CGVAYSEETQYF.

The CDR3 DNA reads as TGTGCCAGCAGCCCACTACAGGGGTACTACGAGCAGTACTTC. Translation gives CASSPLQGYYEQYF. This chain links TRBV9 with TRBJ2-4, with 7 nucleotides matching TRBD1. With the DNA end fitting TRBJ2-7 better, the J assignment may be wrong. CDR1 is SGDLS and CDR2 is YYNGEE in the germline V gene. The CDR3 is made up of 14 amino acids.

This clonotype was picked up one time. The chain employs TRBV9 and TRBJ2-2, with TRBD1 matching over 8 bases. The CDR3 has 16 amino acids. Trimming at V came to 0 bases and at J to 4 bases, leaving 5 bases not matched to a gene. The germline V gene encodes CDR1 SGDLS and CDR2 YYNGEE. CDR3 coding DNA: TGTGCCAGCAGCGTAGAGTGGACAGGGATCACCGGGGAGCTGTTTTTT. Translation: CASSVEWTGITGELFF.

The genes are TRBV12-3 or TRBV12-4 and TRBJ1-6; possible D gene TRBD1, 5 bases. Trimming shortened V by 7 bases and J by 4 bases, and 14 bases separated the two germline ends. This CDR3 is built from 15 residues. The CDR3 nucleotides read TGTGCCAGCAAACGGGGGTCGGCATATAATTCACCCCTCCACTTT. Its translation is CASKRGSAYNSPLHF.

This chain links TRBV29-1 with TRBJ2-7; D is possibly TRBD1 or TRBD2 (5 bases each). Germline V gene data show CDR1 as SQVTM and CDR2 as ANQGSEA. The ends were cut back, 6 bases at V and 3 bases at J, with 15 bases in the middle. This CDR3 spans 13 amino acids. CDR3 sequence: CSVTGTDDYEQYF. The DNA for the CDR3 is TGCAGCGTGACCGGGACGGATGACTACGAGCAGTACTTC.

With respect to this clonotype: One end of the junction fails to match germline, which may point to a read error. The genes are TRBV10-2 and TRBJ2-7, with TRBD1 matching over 7 bases. Looked up from germline, CDR1 is WSHSY and CDR2 is SAAADI. CDR3 length: 12 amino acids. The CDR3 loop reads CASCEQGWEQYF. The CDR3 DNA reads TGCGCCAGCTGTGAACAGGGGTGGGAGCAGTACTTC.

V and J are TRBV11-2 and TRBJ2-3; possible D gene TRBD1, 5 bases. The ends were cut back, 1 base at V and 2 bases at J, with 13 bases in the middle. Germline V gene sequence: CDR1 SGHAT, CDR2 FQNNGV. The CDR3 has 16 residues. CDR3 sequence: CASSLGGRTNTDTQYF. Here the CDR3 DNA reads TGTGCCAGCAGCTTAGGGGGCAGGACCAACACAGATACGCAGTATTTT.

This clonotype was seen only a few times. The chain is built from TRBV11-2 and TRBJ2-1, with D perhaps given as TRBD1 or TRBD2 (5 bases each). The CDR3 covers 15 residues. The V end lost 5 bases, the J end lost 8 bases, and 19 bases lay between the germline ends. From germline, CDR1 is SGHAT and CDR2 FQNNGV. CDR3 nucleotides: TGTGCCAGCAGCCCCGGGGTTGGGGCAAGGGATGAGCAGTTCTTC. Encoded protein: CASSPGVGARDEQFF.

This clonotype was counted a few times. This chain joins TRBV12-3 or TRBV12-4 and TRBJ1-1; D remains unclear. The CDR3 contains 12 residues. V dropped 7 bases and J dropped 8 bases, with 14 bases sitting between them. The CDR3 sequence: CASTSESPEAFF. CDR3 coding DNA: TGTGCCAGCACATCGGAATCCCCAGAAGCTTTCTTT.

The CDR3 loop is CAWRAGQGETQYF. CDR3 in DNA: TGTGCCTGGAGAGCGGGACAAGGGGAGACCCAGTACTTC. J is TRBJ2-5 and V is TRBV30, with a possible D match to TRBD2 (7 bases). CDR1 and CDR2 (germline): GTSNPN, SVGIG (reference sequence). This CDR3 contains 13 residues. V was cut by 3 bases and J by 5 bases, with 13 bases left in between.

The rearrangement uses TRBV12-3 or TRBV12-4 and TRBJ1-1; D may be TRBD1 (5 bases). This CDR3 is built from 15 residues. V gave up 5 bases and J gave up 2 bases, with 15 bases separating them. The CDR3 reads CASSPYRRANTEAFF. DNA of the CDR3: TGTGCCAGCAGTCCCTACAGGAGGGCAAACACTGAAGCTTTCTTT.

Only a few counts were recorded for this clonotype. This chain connects TRBV28 to TRBJ1-1; a possible D gene is TRBD1 (6 bases). This CDR3 is 15 amino acids long. Germline CDR1 reads MDHEN; CDR2 reads SYDVKM. The V end lost 4 bases, the J end lost 3 bases, and 15 bases lay between the germline ends. The CDR3 sequence: CASSSLGARDTEAFF. CDR3 DNA sequence: TGTGCCAGCAGTTCCCTGGGGGCGCGGGACACTGAAGCTTTCTTT.

The chain employs TRBV6-5 and TRBJ2-4; 8 nucleotides match TRBD1. Germline V lookup: CDR1 MNHEY, CDR2 SVGAGI. V was clipped by 5 bases and J by 9 bases; unmatched bases: 6. This CDR3 region has 13 residues. The CDR3 DNA follows: TGTGCCAGCAGTCGCCCACAGGGGGTCATTCAGTACTTC. The encoded protein is CASSRPQGVIQYF.